Included here is one T cell receptor beta chain sequence, with context. Its antigen has not been determined. Base qualities are not provided; no much larger clone lies one nucleotide away. Library method: the immunoSEQ multiplex PCR assay. For the multiplex PCR, a mixture combining 60 forward primers for TCR Vbeta segments and 13 reverse primers for TCR Jbeta segments was used. Amplification of the CDR3 region of rearranged TCR beta genes was performed with a multiplex PCR assay on genomic DNA. The Illumina HiSeq System was used to sequence the amplified TCR beta libraries as 87-base-pair reads. From the authors' description of their analysis: In a later analysis, 70 million to 95 million unique TCR beta chains were counted across the 666 repertoires, and about 10 million of these chains were shared by at least two donors. A nearest-neighbor algorithm error-corrected the raw reads and collapsed the reads into unique sequences, merging closely related sequences to remove PCR and sequencing errors. V, D and J gene segments were assigned by aligning CDR3 sequences to IMGT reference sequences. Each retained sequence needed at least a six-nucleotide match to both a V gene segment and a J gene segment. Rearrangements were classified as productive when the CDR3 lacked stop codons and remained in frame with V and J, and all other rearrangements were classified as non-productive. CDR3 was defined by IMGT convention, running from the second conserved V-encoded cysteine to the conserved J-encoded phenylalanine. The earlier analysis of 500 to 600 of the donors excluded sequences that lacked an unambiguous match to a single V gene segment. An earlier analysis of just under 600 of the donors called V segments functional above 56.7% productive rearrangements and segregating when the between-donor standard deviation exceeded 5%. A statistical classification framework was built to diagnose cytomegalovirus status from the catalog of TCR beta chain sequences. In a later analysis, TCR nucleotide sequences were compared against IMGT/GENE-DB human TR gene sequences so that V and J genes could be assigned. In a later analysis, CDR3 sequences and most-parsimonious VDJ recombination scenarios were assigned using the TCRdist pipeline. In a later analysis, every TCR beta chain was defined by the combination of its CDR3 amino acid sequence and its V-gene family, and reads without a unique V-gene family were dropped. As a way to deal with suspected cross-contamination and a sequencing artifact, a later analysis dropped 640 or so nucleotide sequences that were highly shared and had low generation probability. A later analysis calculated a clonal expansion index for each public chain from normalized within-repertoire ranks of inferred template counts. Generation probabilities in a later analysis came from a VDJ recombination model fitted to out-of-frame rearrangements, and those results were checked against IGoR. A later analysis scored TCR-TCR, TCR-HLA and TCR-CMV co-occurrence with hypergeometric tests, applying a repertoire-size bias correction to TCR pairs. To estimate false discovery rates, a later analysis permuted the HLA or CMV assignments 20 times. A later analysis grouped co-occurring TCRs with DBSCAN, adding TCRdist sequence similarity when clustering within HLA-allele-positive subsets. Repertoires with fewer than 30,000 or more than 120,000 public chains were left out of co-occurrence clustering, as were roughly five repertoires with anomalous nucleotide sharing. TCRdb carries this immuneACCESS record with in-frame sequences only. Its versions omit some clonotypes, under half of them owing to an unresolved V gene in the studies checked, with the rest unexplained. V and J calls and clone size come straight from that table; D and trimming were deduced from the DNA. The sample yields about 130,000 clones; over 70% were counted once. The top ten clones comprise roughly 4% of the sample.

Its CDR3 holds 11 amino acids, cysteine through phenylalanine. Solely the CDR3 DNA is kept, with 33 bases framed from the first base. CDR1 and CDR2 (LNHDA, SQIVND) derive from the germline V gene (reference sequence). Trimming takes 2 bases from V and 11 bases from J, and the germline ends sit 9 bases apart. This record belongs to a study of cytomegalovirus exposure and HLA in healthy donors (dated by TCRdb to 2016 to 2017). Study-wide context: In an earlier analysis of 587 of the donors, around 300 Gb of sequence data and 90 million to 120 million unique TCR beta sequences from about 179 million T cells were reported. Besides the first cohort of hundreds of subjects, a separate validation cohort made up of 90 to 150 different subjects was used. The number of typed donors differed by locus: about 620-640 for A, B, C, DRB1 and DQB1; some 500 for DQA1; some 610 for DPA1; and roughly 450 for DPB1. Among around 400 genotyped donors of the cohort, an average of around 250,000 unique TCR beta nucleotide sequences was sequenced per donor, of which 15% to 20% were non-productive. A few DR-DQ haplotypes were treated as single units for association and clustering because of strong linkage in the cohort. An early release that covered around 590 HLA-typed donors contained 250 to 350 gigabases of sequencing data and around 85 million unique TCR sequences. All discovery cohort repertoires had been generated on a single sequencing platform. The study aimed to test whether signatures of past pathogen exposure could be identified by cataloging public T cell receptors. Donor age, sex, ethnicity and CMV serostatus were collected together with the repertoire data. The genetic ancestry cluster associated with self-reported Caucasian donors included 70% to 85% of the 398 genotyped donors. To decide whether each TCR beta V gene segment behaved as functional or pseudogenic, an earlier analysis of nearly 600 of the donors relied on high-throughput TCR beta sequencing. Rather than drawing on any new phenotypic data, the later analysis identified candidate immune exposures from TCR beta sequences and the way those sequences occurred across donors. The study used immunosequencing to profile the T cell repertoires of about 670 subjects and linked those repertoires to cytomegalovirus serostatus. To predict cytomegalovirus infection status, the study combined high-throughput TCR immunosequencing, statistical association of individual TCRs with disease status, and machine learning. HLA typing included class I and class II loci at four-digit resolution. To study patterns of TCR occurrence, a later analysis re-analyzed previously published TCR beta repertoires from 550 to 800 donors and added high-resolution HLA genotyping. In a later genetic analysis, genome-wide SNP genotypes for 398 of the 666 donors were used, and that subset was treated as a discovery cohort.

Summary of the overall study and its limitations: Roughly uniform sequencing depth across donors was assumed in presence/absence analyses, although this assumption may not hold. Broadly in line with IMGT annotations, most TCR beta V segments showed up in productive rearrangements about 87% or about 30% of the time in an earlier analysis of approximately 600 of the donors. Most CMV-associated TCR beta chains appeared to be HLA-restricted in a later analysis, and the HLA associations seemed to be driven largely by CMV exposure. For the cohort, immune exposure information was limited to CMV serostatus. A further reported finding was that TCR beta sequences accurately predicted the HLA-A and HLA-B alleles for most subjects in the first cohort. The classifier was reported to diagnose cytomegalovirus status with high specificity and sensitivity in both the original and validation cohorts. According to the authors, the approach could potentially be generalized to other disease states and immunological phenotypes. Several of the top co-occurrence clusters appeared to be linked to parvovirus B19, influenza, CMV and Epstein-Barr virus, according to a later analysis. Only TCR beta chains were sequenced in this cohort, and the absence of alpha or paired-chain data limited detectable features. The study listed 164 TCR beta chains as associated with cytomegalovirus. Specific HLA alleles were associated with 15,000 to 20,000 TCR beta sequences at a false discovery rate of 0.05 in a later analysis. A later analysis found that HLA-associated TCR beta chains were more clonally expanded and had lower generation probabilities than equally common non-associated chains. Because HLA typing was unavailable for some donors at each locus, only the typed subset was used in association tests. Most TCR sequences were seen in very few donors, while some public TCRs were found in many individuals. A later analysis found that TCR association rates varied across HLA loci, with DRB1 alleles showing the most associated TCRs and HLA-C alleles the fewest. Three of the identified cytomegalovirus-associated TCR beta chains were confirmed in vitro to be specific for cytomegalovirus antigens. Seventeen rarely observed V segments, including chromosome 9 orphons, were excluded from the earlier analysis of a few hundred of the donors because counts were too low. V-gene and J-gene trimming of TCR beta chains was associated with a missense DCLRE1C variant in a later genetic analysis, and the association was replicated in an independent cohort. In a later genetic analysis, fewer N-insertions in productive TCRs were reported among donors in an Asian-associated ancestry cluster than the roughly 700-donor mean. Linkage disequilibrium might explain the correlated functional status among segregating V segments, but an unknown experimental factor could not be excluded. The sequencing pipeline was judged likely to have produced a cluster of highly shared sequence variants as a technical artifact. When HLA alleles, especially DR and DQ, strongly co-occurred, TCR associations were difficult to assign to individual alleles. The 87-base-pair reads could not distinguish some IMGT-functional V segments, including TRBV6-2 and TRBV6-3, so those segments were excluded.

The cohort was made up of 666 healthy bone marrow donors. Cohort members were all nominally healthy when sampled, although unrecorded immune exposures were likely present. The donor tested CMV seronegative and was one of the 352 seronegative cohort members. A peripheral blood sample was provided by each donor, and peripheral blood mononuclear cells were used for TCR beta sequencing. The Qiagen DNeasy Blood Extraction Kit was used to extract genomic DNA from the blood cell samples. Material: PBMCs. The sequence was obtained from a middle-aged woman in good health and CMV-seronegative. This receptor chain uses TRBV19 and TRBJ1-1; no D gene is confidently identified. In nucleotides, the sequence is TGTGCCAGTAGTATAAGTCGGCGGGCTTTCTTT. Translated, this is CASSISRRAFF.